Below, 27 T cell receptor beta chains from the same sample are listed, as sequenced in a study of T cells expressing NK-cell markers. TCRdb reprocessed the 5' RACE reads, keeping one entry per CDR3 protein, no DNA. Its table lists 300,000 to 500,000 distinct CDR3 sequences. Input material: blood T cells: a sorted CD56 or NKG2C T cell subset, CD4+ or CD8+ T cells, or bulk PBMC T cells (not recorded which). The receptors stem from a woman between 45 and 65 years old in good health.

CDR3 sequence reads: CASSPPRGFNYGYTF. The chain is built from TRBV7-9 and TRBJ1-2. In germline, CDR1 is SEHNR, CDR2 FQNEAQ (reference sequence). The CDR3 contains 15 residues.

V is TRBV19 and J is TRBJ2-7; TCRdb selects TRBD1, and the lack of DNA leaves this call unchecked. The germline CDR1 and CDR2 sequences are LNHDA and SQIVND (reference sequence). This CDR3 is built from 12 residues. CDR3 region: CASRRGLDEQYF.

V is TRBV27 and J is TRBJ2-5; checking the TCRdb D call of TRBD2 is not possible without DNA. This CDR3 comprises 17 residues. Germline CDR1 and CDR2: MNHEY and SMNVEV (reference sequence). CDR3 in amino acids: CASSLFGGRAHGETQYF.

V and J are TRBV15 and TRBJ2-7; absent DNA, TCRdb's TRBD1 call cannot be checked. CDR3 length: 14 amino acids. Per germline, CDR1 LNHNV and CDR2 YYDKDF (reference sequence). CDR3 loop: CATSRDRAFYEQYF.

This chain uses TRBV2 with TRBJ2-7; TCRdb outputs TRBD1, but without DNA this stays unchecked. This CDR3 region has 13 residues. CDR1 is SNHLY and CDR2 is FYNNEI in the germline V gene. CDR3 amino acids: CASSRDAPGEQYF.

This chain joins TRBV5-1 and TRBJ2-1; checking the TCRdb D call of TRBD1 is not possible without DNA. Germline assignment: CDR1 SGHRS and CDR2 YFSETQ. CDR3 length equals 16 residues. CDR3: CASSSIGEGPYNEQFF.

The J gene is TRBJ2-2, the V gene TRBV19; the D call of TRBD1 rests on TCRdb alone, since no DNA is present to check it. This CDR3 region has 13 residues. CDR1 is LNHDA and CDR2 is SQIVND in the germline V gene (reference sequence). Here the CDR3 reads CASSHHRDAELFF.

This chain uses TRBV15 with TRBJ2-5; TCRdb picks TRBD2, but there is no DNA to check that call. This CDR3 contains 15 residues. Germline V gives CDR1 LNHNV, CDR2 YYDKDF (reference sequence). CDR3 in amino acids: CATSREWGLGETQYF. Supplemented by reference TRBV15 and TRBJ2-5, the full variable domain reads DAMVIQNPRYQVTQFGKPVTLSCSQTLNHNVMYWYQQKSSQAPKLLFHYYDKDFNNEADTPDNFQSRRPNTSFCFLDIRSPGLGDTAMYLCATSREWGLGETQYFGPGTRLLVL.

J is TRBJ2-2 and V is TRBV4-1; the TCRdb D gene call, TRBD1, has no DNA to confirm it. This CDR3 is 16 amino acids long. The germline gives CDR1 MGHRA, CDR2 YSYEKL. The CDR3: CASSHPPVSNTGELFF.

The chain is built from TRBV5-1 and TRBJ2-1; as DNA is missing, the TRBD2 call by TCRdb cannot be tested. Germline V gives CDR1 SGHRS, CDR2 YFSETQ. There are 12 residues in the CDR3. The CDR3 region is CASSPRGLSPIF. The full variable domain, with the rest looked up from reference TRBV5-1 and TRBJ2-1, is KAGVTQTPRYLIKTRGQQVTLSCSPISGHRSVSWYQQTPGQGLQFLFEYFSETQRNKGNFPGRFSGRQFSNSRSEMNVSTLELGDSALYLCASSPRGLSPIFGPGTRLTVL.

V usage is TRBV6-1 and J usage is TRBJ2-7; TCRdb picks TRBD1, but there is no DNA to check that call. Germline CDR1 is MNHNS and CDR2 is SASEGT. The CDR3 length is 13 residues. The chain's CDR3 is CASSEGTGIEQYF.

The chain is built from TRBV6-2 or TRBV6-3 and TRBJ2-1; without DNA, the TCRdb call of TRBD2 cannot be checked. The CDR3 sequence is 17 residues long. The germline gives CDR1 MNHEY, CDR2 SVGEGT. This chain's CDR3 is CASSLGTSGFSYNEQFF.

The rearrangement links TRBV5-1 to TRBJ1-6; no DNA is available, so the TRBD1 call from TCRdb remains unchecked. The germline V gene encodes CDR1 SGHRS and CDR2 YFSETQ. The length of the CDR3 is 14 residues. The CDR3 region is CASSFDSLASPLHF.

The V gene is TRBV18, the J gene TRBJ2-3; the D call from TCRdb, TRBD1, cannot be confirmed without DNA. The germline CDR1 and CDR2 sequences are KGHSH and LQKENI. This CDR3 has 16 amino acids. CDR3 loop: CASSPKDRVGTDTQYF.

This chain's CDR3 is CASSPDVGETQYF. This sequence joins TRBV5-5 and TRBJ2-5. CDR1 SGHKS and CDR2 YYEKEE come from the germline V gene (reference sequence). The CDR3 spans 13 residues.

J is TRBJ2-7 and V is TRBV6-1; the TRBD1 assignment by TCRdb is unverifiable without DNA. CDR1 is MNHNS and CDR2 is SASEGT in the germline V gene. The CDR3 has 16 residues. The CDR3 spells CASSALGTGLFYEQYF.

The chain's CDR3 is CASAGETNLYGYTF. This chain uses TRBV9 with TRBJ1-2. Germline V gene data show CDR1 as SGDLS and CDR2 as YYNGEE. The CDR3 consists of 14 residues.

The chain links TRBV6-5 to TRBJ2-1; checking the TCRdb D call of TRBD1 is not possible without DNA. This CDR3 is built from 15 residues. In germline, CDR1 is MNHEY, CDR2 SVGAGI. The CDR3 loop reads CASSYWDRRYNEQFF.

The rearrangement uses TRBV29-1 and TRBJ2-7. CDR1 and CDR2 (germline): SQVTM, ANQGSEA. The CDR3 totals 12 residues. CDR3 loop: CSALGRYYEQYF.

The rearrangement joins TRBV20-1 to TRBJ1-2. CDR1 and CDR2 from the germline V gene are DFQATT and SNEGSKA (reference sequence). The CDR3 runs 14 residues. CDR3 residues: CSARPHGGNYGYTF.

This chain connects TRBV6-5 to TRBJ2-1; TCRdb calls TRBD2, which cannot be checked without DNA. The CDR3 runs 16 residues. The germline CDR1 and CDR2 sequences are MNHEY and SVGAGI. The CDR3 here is CASSSAEGLHYNEQFF.

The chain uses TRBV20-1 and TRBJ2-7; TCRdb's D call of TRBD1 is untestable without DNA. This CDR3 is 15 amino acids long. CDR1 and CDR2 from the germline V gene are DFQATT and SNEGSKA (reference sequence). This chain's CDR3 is CSARGLGTGSYEQYF.

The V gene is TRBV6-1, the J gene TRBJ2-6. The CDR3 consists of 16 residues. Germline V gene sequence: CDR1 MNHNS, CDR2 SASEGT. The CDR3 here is CASSEEVLSGANVLTF.

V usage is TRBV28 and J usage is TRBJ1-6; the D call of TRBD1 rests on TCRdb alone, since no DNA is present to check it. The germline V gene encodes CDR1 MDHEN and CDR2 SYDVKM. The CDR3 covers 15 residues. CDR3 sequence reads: CASSLRTGSNSPLHF.

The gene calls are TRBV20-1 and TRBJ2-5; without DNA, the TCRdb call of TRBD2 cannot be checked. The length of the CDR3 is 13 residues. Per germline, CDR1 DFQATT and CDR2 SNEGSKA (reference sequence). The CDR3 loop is CSALAEHEETQYF.

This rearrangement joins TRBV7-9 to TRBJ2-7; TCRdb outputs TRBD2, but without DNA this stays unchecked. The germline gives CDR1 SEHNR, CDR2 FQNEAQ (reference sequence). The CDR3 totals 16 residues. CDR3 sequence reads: CASSSGLGVLSYEQYF.

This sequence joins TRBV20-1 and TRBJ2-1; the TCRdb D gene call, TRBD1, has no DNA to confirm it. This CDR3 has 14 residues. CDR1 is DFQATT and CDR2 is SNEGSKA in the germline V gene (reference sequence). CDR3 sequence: CSAKRGQGLNEQFF.